These 6 T cell receptor beta chains share one sample of origin, sequenced in a study of T cell repertoires in cytomegalovirus infection. TCRdb itself ran the reads through MiXCR, one entry per CDR3 protein. The table includes about 130,000 distinct CDR3 sequences, approximately 30% detected once. These receptors lack a known antigen. The sample here was CD8+ T cells from cultured PBMCs, taken from culture after CMV antigen stimulation. These TCRs come from a human donor in good health (CMV status not recorded). Some clones in this sample may be carry-over from other donors' samples.

As regards this clonotype: The junction departs from the called germline gene at one end, perhaps through a read error. The chain combines TRBV2 with TRBJ1-2, with D tentatively TRBD1 (6 bases). The CDR3 is 12 amino acids. Per germline, CDR1 SNHLY and CDR2 FYNNEI. This CDR3 is CASSVDSFARPF. The CDR3, as DNA: TGTGCCAGCAGTGTGGACAGTTTTGCGCGCCCCTTC.

The rearrangement links TRBV3-1 to TRBJ2-3; the match to TRBD2 covers 9 bases. The V segment lost 0 bases and the J segment 0 bases; nucleotides outside the gene matches: 7. The CDR3 runs 18 residues. Germline assignment: CDR1 LGHDT and CDR2 YNNKEL (reference sequence). CDR3 in DNA: TGTGCCAGCAGCCAAGACAGGACTAGCGCTCCTAGCACAGATACGCAGTATTTT. Its protein product is CASSQDRTSAPSTDTQYF.

This clonotype was observed at least ten times. The chain is built from TRBV7-9 and TRBJ2-1; D uncertain. CDR1 is SEHNR and CDR2 is FQNEAQ in the germline V gene (reference sequence). V was cut by 5 bases and J by 1 base, with 6 bases left in between. The CDR3 loop spans 13 amino acids. In DNA, the CDR3 is TGTGCCAGCAGCCTAGTTTCCTACAATGAGCAGTTCTTC. This translates into CASSLVSYNEQFF.

This clonotype was counted at least ten times. V is TRBV28 and J is TRBJ1-5; the D is unclear. Germline V gene data show CDR1 as MDHEN and CDR2 as SYDVKM. The CDR3 is 15 amino acids. Between the trimmed V and J ends, which lost 10 bases and 0 bases, there was a span of 16 bases. CDR3 protein: CATLPGEYSNQPQHF. Here the CDR3 DNA reads TGTGCCACCCTGCCTGGGGAATATAGCAATCAGCCCCAGCATTTT.

This clonotype was detected many times. This rearrangement joins TRBV28 to TRBJ2-1, with 10 bases identical to TRBD2. This CDR3 has 14 residues. CDR1 is MDHEN and CDR2 is SYDVKM in the germline V gene. The V and J ends lost 4 bases and 7 bases, in that order; junction bases with no gene match: 4. CDR3 sequence reads: CASSSSGGANEQFF. The CDR3 DNA follows: TGTGCCAGCAGTTCAAGCGGGGGGGCGAATGAGCAGTTCTTC.

The V and J genes are TRBV29-1 and TRBJ2-3; 10 bases map to TRBD2. This CDR3 comprises 17 residues. Germline CDR1 and CDR2: SQVTM and ANQGSEA. V was pared by 0 bases and J by 4 bases, with 10 bases of the junction left unmatched. For the CDR3, the DNA is TGCAGCGTTGAAGATTGGGCTAGCGGGGGTGGGGCAGATACGCAGTATTTT. This sequence encodes CSVEDWASGGGADTQYF.